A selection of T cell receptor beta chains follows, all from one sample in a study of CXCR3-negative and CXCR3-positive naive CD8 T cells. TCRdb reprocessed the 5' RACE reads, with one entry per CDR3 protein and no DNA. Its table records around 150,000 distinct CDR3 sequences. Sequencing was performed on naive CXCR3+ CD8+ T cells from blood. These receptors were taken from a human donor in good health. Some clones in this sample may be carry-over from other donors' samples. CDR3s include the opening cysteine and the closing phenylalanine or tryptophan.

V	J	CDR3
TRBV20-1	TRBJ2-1	CSAARGNEQFF
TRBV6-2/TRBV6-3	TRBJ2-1	CASSRDGSFYNEQFF
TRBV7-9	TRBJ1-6	CASSTRDRGFYNSPLHF
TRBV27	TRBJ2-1	CASSFTHYNEQFF
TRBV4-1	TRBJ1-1	CASSQEGQGGMNTEAFF
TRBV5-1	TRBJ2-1	CASSRTDYYNEQFF
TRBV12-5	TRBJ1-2	CASGLVNLGYTF
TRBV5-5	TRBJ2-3	CASIPMVGGSDTDTQYF
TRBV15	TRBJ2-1	CDTSRETGGIYNEQFF
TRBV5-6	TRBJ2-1	CASSYWMGEQFF
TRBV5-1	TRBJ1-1	CASSVGQGGVTEAFF
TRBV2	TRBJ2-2	CASSPIAGGNTGELFF
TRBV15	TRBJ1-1	CATSRVVDEAFF
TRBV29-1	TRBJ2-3	CSVTGTGIPTDTQYF
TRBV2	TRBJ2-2	CARSSAQDLNTGELFF
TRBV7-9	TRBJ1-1	CASSLSETHEAFF
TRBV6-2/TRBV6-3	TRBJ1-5	CASSSYRDPLRDQPQHF
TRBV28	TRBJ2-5	CASSRLGLGVGSQETQYF